This T cell receptor beta chain was recorded in a study of shared clonotypes between healthy human individuals. Findings of the study overall: For naive CD4 cells, roughly 4.8% of clonotypes were shared across a handful of donors. Lower generation probabilities were found for non-shared clonotypes than for those shared by all four donors.

Every subset's genomic DNA went evenly onto several immunoSEQ plates. On sorted subsets, replicate PCRs used 150 to 250 ng DNA, or 25,000 to 35,000 T cell genomes. Here immunoSEQ multiplex PCR was the method, and the copy in TCRdb shows in-frame clones only, minus some. The sample contains some 600,000 clones, 95% to 96% of which appear only once. This CDR3 spans 14 amino acids. V was shortened by 6 bases and J by 6 bases, with 14 bases between the two germline ends. Germline CDR1 and CDR2: LNHDA and SQIVND (reference sequence). To note about this clone: Its antigen is unknown.

The naive CD8 subset, CD45RO-negative cells positively selected for CCR7, excluded terminally differentiated effector memory CD45RA+ cells. The chain has TRBV19 and TRBJ2-2, with D tentatively TRBD2 (5 bases). The sequence derives from a woman in her twenties or thirties in good health. The sequenced sample consisted of naive CD8+ T cells sorted from blood. The CDR3 nucleotides are TGTGCCAGTAGCGAAGGACTCCTTGCCGGGGAGCTGTTTTTT. This sequence encodes CASSEGLLAGELFF.